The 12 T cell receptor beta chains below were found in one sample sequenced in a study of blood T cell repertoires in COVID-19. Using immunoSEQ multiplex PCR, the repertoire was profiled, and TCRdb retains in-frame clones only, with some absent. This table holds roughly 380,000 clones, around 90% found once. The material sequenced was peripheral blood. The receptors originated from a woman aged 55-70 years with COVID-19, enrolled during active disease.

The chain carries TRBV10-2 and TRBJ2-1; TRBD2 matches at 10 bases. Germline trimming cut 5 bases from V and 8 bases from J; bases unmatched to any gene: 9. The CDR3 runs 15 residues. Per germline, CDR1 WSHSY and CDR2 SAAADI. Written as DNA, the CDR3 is TGCGCCAGCAGTCCCCACCGGACTAGCGGTGATGAGCAGTTCTTC. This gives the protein CASSPHRTSGDEQFF.

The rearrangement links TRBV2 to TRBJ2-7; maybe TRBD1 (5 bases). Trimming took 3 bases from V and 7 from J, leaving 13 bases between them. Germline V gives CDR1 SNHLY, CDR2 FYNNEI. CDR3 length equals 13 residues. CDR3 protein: CASSDGRGFEQYF. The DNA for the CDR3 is TGTGCCAGCAGTGACGGTAGGGGTTTTGAGCAGTACTTC.

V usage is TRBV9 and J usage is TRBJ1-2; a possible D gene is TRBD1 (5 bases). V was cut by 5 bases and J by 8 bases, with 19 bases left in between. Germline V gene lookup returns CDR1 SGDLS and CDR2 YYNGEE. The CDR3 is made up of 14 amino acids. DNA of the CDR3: TGTGCCAGCAGTCCGGGCCGATCCGGGGGAGGCTACACCTTC. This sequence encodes CASSPGRSGGGYTF.

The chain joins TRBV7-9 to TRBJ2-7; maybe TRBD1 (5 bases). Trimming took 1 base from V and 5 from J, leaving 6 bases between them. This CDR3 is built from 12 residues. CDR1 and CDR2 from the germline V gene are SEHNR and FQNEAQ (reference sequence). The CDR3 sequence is CASSLEGDEQYF. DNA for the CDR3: TGTGCCAGCAGCTTAGAAGGGGACGAGCAGTACTTC.

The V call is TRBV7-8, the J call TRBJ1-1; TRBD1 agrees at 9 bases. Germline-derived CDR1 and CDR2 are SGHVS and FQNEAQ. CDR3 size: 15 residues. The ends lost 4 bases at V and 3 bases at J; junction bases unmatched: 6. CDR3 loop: CASSWDRDGYTEAFF. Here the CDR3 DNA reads TGTGCCAGCAGCTGGGACAGGGACGGATACACTGAAGCTTTCTTT. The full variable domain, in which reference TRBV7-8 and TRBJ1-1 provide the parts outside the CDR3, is GAGVSQSPRYKVAKRGQDVALRCDPISGHVSLFWYQQALGQGPEFLTYFQNEAQLDKSGLPSDRFFAERPEGSVSTLKIQRTQQEDSAVYLCASSWDRDGYTEAFFGQGTRLTVV.

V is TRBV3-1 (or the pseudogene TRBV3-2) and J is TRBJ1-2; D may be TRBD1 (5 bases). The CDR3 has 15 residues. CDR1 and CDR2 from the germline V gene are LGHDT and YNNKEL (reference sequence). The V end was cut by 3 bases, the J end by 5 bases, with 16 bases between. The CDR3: CASSQAIAGTYGYTF. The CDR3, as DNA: TGTGCCAGCAGCCAGGCGATCGCAGGGACTTATGGCTACACCTTC.

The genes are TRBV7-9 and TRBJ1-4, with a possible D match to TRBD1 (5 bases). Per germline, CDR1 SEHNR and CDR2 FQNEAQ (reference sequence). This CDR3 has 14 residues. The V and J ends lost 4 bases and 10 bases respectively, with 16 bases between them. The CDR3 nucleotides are TGTGCCAGCAGCTCTGACGGGGGGATCGGAAAACTGTTTTTT. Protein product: CASSSDGGIGKLFF.

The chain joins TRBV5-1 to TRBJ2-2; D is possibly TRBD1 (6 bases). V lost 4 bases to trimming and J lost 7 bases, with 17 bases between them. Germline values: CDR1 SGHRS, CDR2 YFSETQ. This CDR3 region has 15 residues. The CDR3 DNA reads TGCGCCAGCAGCCCCGGATTGACAGGCCACGGGGAGCTGTTTTTT. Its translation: CASSPGLTGHGELFF.

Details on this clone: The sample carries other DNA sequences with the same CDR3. In DNA, the CDR3 is TGTGCCAGCAGCTTCGGACAGGGAGCAACCGGGGAGCTGTTTTTT. The encoded protein is CASSFGQGATGELFF. The V call is TRBV7-8, the J call TRBJ2-2; 8 bases align to TRBD1. The V gene end was trimmed by 3 bases and the J gene end by 5 bases; junction bases not matched to a gene: 5. Per the germline V gene, CDR1 is SGHVS and CDR2 is FQNEAQ. CDR3 size: 15 residues.

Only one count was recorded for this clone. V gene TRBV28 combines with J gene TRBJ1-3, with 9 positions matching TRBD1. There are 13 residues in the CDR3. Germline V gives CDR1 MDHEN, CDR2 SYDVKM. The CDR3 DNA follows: TGTGCGGTTAGGGACAGGGCTGGAAACACCATATATTTT. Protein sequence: CAVRDRAGNTIYF. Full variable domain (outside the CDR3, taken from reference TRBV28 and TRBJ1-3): DVKVTQSSRYLVKRTGEKVFLECVQDMDHENMFWYRQDPGLGLRLIYFSYDVKMKEKGDIPEGYSVSREKKERFSLILESASTNQTSMYLCAVRDRAGNTIYFGEGSWLTVV.

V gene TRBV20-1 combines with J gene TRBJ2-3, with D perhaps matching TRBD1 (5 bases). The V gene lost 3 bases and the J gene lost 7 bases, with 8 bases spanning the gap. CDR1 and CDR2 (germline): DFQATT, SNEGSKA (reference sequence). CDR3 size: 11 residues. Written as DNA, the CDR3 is TGCAGTGCTAGCACAGGACATACGCAGTATTTT. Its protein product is CSASTGHTQYF.

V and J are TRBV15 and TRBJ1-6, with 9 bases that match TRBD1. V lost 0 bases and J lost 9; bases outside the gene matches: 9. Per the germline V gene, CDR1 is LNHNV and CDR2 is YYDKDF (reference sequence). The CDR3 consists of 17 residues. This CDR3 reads CATSRDPRTGVSSPLHF. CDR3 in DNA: TGTGCCACCAGCAGAGATCCCCGGACAGGGGTTAGTTCACCCCTCCACTTT.